One sample yielded the 20 T cell receptor beta chains listed below, sequenced in a study of cytomegalovirus exposure and HLA in healthy donors. The PCR contained 60 Vbeta and 13 Jbeta primers. Repertoires were generated with immunoSEQ multiplex PCR, while TCRdb's copy carries only in-frame clones and drops some. The sample lists 150,000 or so clones, roughly 84% seen once, with 0.38% in the top ten. The source material was PBMCs. Source of these receptors: a boy younger than 10 in good health and CMV-seronegative.

The J gene is TRBJ2-7, the V gene TRBV6-5; D remains ambiguous. V was clipped by 7 bases and J by 1 base, with 11 bases between them. CDR1 MNHEY and CDR2 SVGAGI come from the germline V gene. CDR3 length: 13 residues. The CDR3 nucleotides are TGTGCCAGCATCGATCCGGTATCCTACGAGCAGTACTTC. Translating it yields CASIDPVSYEQYF.

This chain links TRBV27 with TRBJ2-3, with 11 bases fitting TRBD2. V lost 4 bases and J lost 4; bases outside the gene matches: 4. This CDR3 region has 15 residues. In germline, CDR1 is MNHEY, CDR2 SMNVEV (reference sequence). CDR3 amino acids: CASSSVAGGPDTQYF. Written as DNA, the CDR3 is TGTGCCAGCAGTTCCGTAGCGGGAGGGCCAGATACGCAGTATTTT.

The chain recombines TRBV7-3 with TRBJ1-1; D is unresolved. Trimming pared 5 bases from V and 10 bases from J, leaving 17 bases between. This CDR3 region has 13 residues. The germline V gene encodes CDR1 SGHTA and CDR2 FQGTGA. The CDR3, as DNA: TGTGCCAGCAGCGACCCCCCCAGCGTCCGAGCTTTCTTT. Protein product: CASSDPPSVRAFF.

J is TRBJ2-2 and V is TRBV30, with D possibly being TRBD1 (6 bases). V gave up 4 bases and J gave up 7 bases, with 13 bases separating them. This CDR3 is built from 13 residues. Germline CDR1 is GTSNPN and CDR2 is SVGIG (reference sequence). The CDR3 spells CAWNLQGHGELFF. In DNA form, the CDR3 reads TGTGCCTGGAACCTACAGGGACACGGGGAGCTGTTTTTT. The entire variable domain, with the rest obtained from reference TRBV30 and TRBJ2-2, is as follows: SQTIHQWPATLVQPVGSPLSLECTVEGTSNPNLYWYRQAAGRGLQLLFYSVGIGQISSEVPQNLSASRPQDRQFILSSKKLLLSDSGFYLCAWNLQGHGELFFGEGSRLTVL.

The gene calls are TRBV18 and TRBJ2-7; 8 bases map to TRBD2. Trimming cost V 3 bases and J 2 bases; bases outside gene matches: 3. Germline V gene sequence: CDR1 KGHSH, CDR2 LQKENI. The CDR3 has 14 amino acids. DNA for the CDR3: TGTGCCAGCTCACCCGGGGGGGCCACCTACGAGCAGTACTTC. This gives the protein CASSPGGATYEQYF.

The chain links TRBV5-1 to TRBJ2-7; D call uncertain. The germline V and J ends were trimmed by 0 bases and 5 bases, with 18 bases remaining between them. The length of the CDR3 is 16 residues. The V gene's germline CDR1 is SGHRS and CDR2 YFSETQ. This CDR3 is CASSLGGSRLVNEQYF. In DNA, the CDR3 is TGCGCCAGCAGCTTGGGAGGCAGTCGTTTAGTAAACGAGCAGTACTTC.

J is TRBJ2-3 and V is TRBV10-1; possible D gene TRBD2, 5 bases. The germline gives CDR1 WNHNN, CDR2 SYGVQD (reference sequence). Trimming took off 0 bases at V and 2 bases at J, with 12 bases between the two ends. The CDR3 loop spans 16 amino acids. The CDR3 nucleotides read TGCGCCAGCAGTGAGTCAGGGCGGAGGTTCACAGATACGCAGTATTTT. This codes for CASSESGRRFTDTQYF.

This clone occurred once. This sequence joins TRBV10-1 and TRBJ2-7, with 10 bases that match TRBD2. With V trimmed by 5 bases and J by 6 bases, 13 bases remained unmatched. Germline V gene data show CDR1 as WNHNN and CDR2 as SYGVQD (reference sequence). There are 16 residues in the CDR3. The CDR3 DNA sequence: TGCGCCAGCAGTCATGATGTAGCGGGAGGAGGTTCCGAGCAGTACTTC. Its translation: CASSHDVAGGGSEQYF.

This chain joins TRBV19 and TRBJ1-3, with a weak D call TRBD1 (6 bases). V was cut by 3 bases and J by 4 bases, with 22 bases left in between. The CDR3 runs 18 residues. The germline gives CDR1 LNHDA, CDR2 SQIVND (reference sequence). The CDR3 loop is CASSITGFQLRLGNTIYF. Written as DNA, the CDR3 is TGTGCCAGTAGTATCACAGGGTTTCAGCTTCGCCTGGGAAACACCATATATTTT.

The chain employs TRBV28 and TRBJ2-6; maybe TRBD2 (7 bases). The CDR3 spans 17 residues. CDR1 MDHEN and CDR2 SYDVKM come from the germline V gene. Trimming cost V 6 bases and J 0 bases, with 15 bases left between them. CDR3 in DNA: TGTGCCAGCAGGAAAAAGGGGGGGGCCTCTGGGGCCAACGTCCTGACTTTC. It specifies CASRKKGGASGANVLTF.

This clone was recorded only once. The chain recombines TRBV6-1 with TRBJ2-5; TRBD1 might be the D (6 bases). The DNA end lines up better with TRBJ2-7; the J call may be wrong. Germline V lookup: CDR1 MNHNS, CDR2 SASEGT. The CDR3 runs 14 residues. DNA of the CDR3: TGTGCCAGCAGCTCACAGGGTATTGTGTACGAGCAGTACTTC. As protein: CASSSQGIVYEQYF.

The chain carries TRBV5-6 and TRBJ2-1, with D perhaps matching TRBD2 (6 bases). Trimming left V 0 bases short and J 0 bases short, with 13 bases between. From germline, CDR1 is SGHDT and CDR2 YYEEEE. The CDR3 has 17 residues. The CDR3 DNA follows: TGTGCCAGCAGCTTGGTTATAGGCGGGAACTCCTACAATGAGCAGTTCTTC. Amino acids: CASSLVIGGNSYNEQFF.

The V and J genes are TRBV7-8 and TRBJ1-2; TRBD1 is a possible D gene (6 bases). Germline V gene sequence: CDR1 SGHVS, CDR2 FQNEAQ. This CDR3 spans 17 amino acids. Trimming left V 5 bases short and J 4 bases short, with 23 bases between. The CDR3: CASSVIPGTTGLYGYTF. Written as DNA, the CDR3 is TGTGCCAGCAGCGTAATACCAGGGACAACGGGTCTCTATGGCTACACCTTC.

This clone appeared a few times. The chain carries TRBV19 and TRBJ2-7; TRBD2 might be the D (6 bases). The germline V and J ends were trimmed by 1 base and 1 base, with 11 bases remaining between them. This CDR3 is built from 15 residues. Germline CDR1 LNHDA, CDR2 SQIVND (reference sequence). Here the CDR3 reads CASSIGGGKSYEQYF. The CDR3 bases are TGTGCCAGTAGTATAGGTGGCGGGAAGTCCTACGAGCAGTACTTC.

The genes are TRBV13 and TRBJ2-2; 7 bases are shared with TRBD2. V dropped 6 bases and J dropped 7; count of bases not matched to a gene: 5. Germline CDR1 and CDR2: PRHDT and FYEKMQ (reference sequence). This CDR3 is built from 13 residues. CDR3 DNA: TGTGCCAGCAGGGCGGGAGTCGGCGGGGAGCTGTTTTTT. Its protein is CASRAGVGGELFF.

This chain links TRBV7-3 with TRBJ2-1, with 12 nucleotides matching TRBD2. Germline V CDR1 and CDR2: SGHTA, FQGTGA. CDR3 length: 16 residues. The V segment lost 2 bases and the J segment 9 bases; nucleotides outside the gene matches: 8. CDR3 protein: CASSLGLAGGLAEQFF. The CDR3 DNA is TGTGCCAGCAGCTTAGGGCTAGCGGGAGGGCTTGCTGAGCAGTTCTTC.

The gene calls are TRBV2 and TRBJ2-3, with D perhaps matching TRBD1 (5 bases). V was pared by 7 bases and J by 6 bases, with 23 bases between. Germline loops: CDR1 SNHLY, CDR2 FYNNEI. This CDR3 contains 16 residues. CDR3 region: CASKGPGPLRADTQYF. The CDR3 bases are TGTGCCAGCAAAGGACCGGGCCCTCTCAGGGCGGATACGCAGTATTTT.

The rearrangement links TRBV19 to TRBJ2-7, with 11 bases fitting TRBD2. The trim removed 5 bases at V and 3 bases at J, leaving 6 bases unmatched. Germline V gives CDR1 LNHDA, CDR2 SQIVND (reference sequence). This CDR3 region has 15 residues. CDR3 coding DNA: TGTGCCAGTAGTCAAACTAGCGGGAGCTACTACGAGCAGTACTTC. Translation gives CASSQTSGSYYEQYF.

This clone was counted a few times. The chain uses TRBV14 and TRBJ1-3; unclear D gene. Looked up from germline, CDR1 is SGHDN and CDR2 is FVKESK. The CDR3 covers 16 residues. The V gene lost 2 bases and the J gene lost 0 bases, with 11 bases spanning the gap. The DNA of the CDR3 is TGTGCCAGCAGCCAACCTCCCACCTACTCTGGAAACACCATATATTTT. Translating gives CASSQPPTYSGNTIYF.

The gene calls are TRBV30 and TRBJ1-1; 7 bases agree with TRBD1. The CDR3 is made up of 14 amino acids. V dropped 2 bases and J dropped 8; count of bases not matched to a gene: 11. CDR1 and CDR2 (germline): GTSNPN, SVGIG (reference sequence). The CDR3 sequence is CAWSFVTGVSEAFF. The CDR3 nucleotides are TGTGCCTGGAGTTTCGTTACAGGGGTTTCGGAAGCTTTCTTT.